A single sample is the source of the 15 T cell receptor beta chains below, sequenced in a study of somatic mutations in cytotoxic T cells in rheumatoid arthritis. Produced via immunoSEQ multiplex PCR; TCRdb's table is partial and in-frame only. The data hold tens of thousands of clones, with approximately 85% observed a single time. The sample taken for sequencing was CD8+ T cells sorted from blood. All receptors come from an adult with rheumatoid arthritis.

J is TRBJ1-1 and V is TRBV14; D gene unclear. Germline V CDR1 and CDR2: SGHDN, FVKESK. This CDR3 is 13 amino acids long. The V end lost 4 bases, the J end lost 7 bases, and 13 bases lay between the germline ends. The CDR3 DNA is TGTGCCAGCAGCCTAATTCGGACTGATGAAGCTTTCTTT. It is translated as CASSLIRTDEAFF.

The chain employs TRBV11-3 and TRBJ2-5, with a weak D call TRBD2 (5 bases). The CDR3 is 14 amino acids. Trimming took 6 bases from V and 2 from J, leaving 13 bases between them. Per germline, CDR1 SGHNT and CDR2 YENEEA. CDR3 in amino acids: CASSGGGGQETQYF. CDR3 bases: TGTGCCAGCAGTGGAGGTGGCGGGCAAGAGACCCAGTACTTC.

The V call is TRBV13, the J call TRBJ1-1, with D uncertain. From germline, CDR1 is PRHDT and CDR2 FYEKMQ (reference sequence). The V end was cut by 4 bases, the J end by 4 bases, with 7 bases between. The CDR3 consists of 12 residues. The CDR3 reads CASSSPGTEAFF. The CDR3 bases are TGTGCCAGCAGCTCGCCTGGCACTGAAGCTTTCTTT.

This chain joins TRBV5-1 and TRBJ1-1; TRBD1 matches 9 bases. Trimming removed 2 bases from V and 0 bases from J; junction bases left unmatched: 5. This CDR3 comprises 16 residues. The germline CDR1 and CDR2 sequences are SGHRS and YFSETQ. The CDR3 sequence is CASSFGQGLMNTEAFF. DNA of the CDR3: TGCGCCAGCAGCTTTGGACAGGGGCTCATGAACACTGAAGCTTTCTTT.

The chain recombines TRBV5-8 with TRBJ1-5; D is unresolved. The CDR3 spans 13 residues. Trimming left V 3 bases short and J 0 bases short, with 4 bases between. The germline CDR1 and CDR2 sequences are SGHTS and YDEGEE. The CDR3 nucleotides read TGTGCCAGCAGCTACAGTAGCAATCAGCCCCAGCATTTT. Translating it yields CASSYSSNQPQHF.

This clone was found a few times. V is TRBV7-9 and J is TRBJ2-7; either TRBD1 or TRBD2 may supply D (5 bases each). Germline V gene sequence: CDR1 SEHNR, CDR2 FQNEAQ (reference sequence). Trimming removed 7 bases at V and 3 bases at J, with 19 bases between. This CDR3 spans 15 amino acids. This chain's CDR3 is CASIPRDAAGYEQYF. DNA of the CDR3: TGTGCCAGCATCCCGAGGGACGCCGCAGGCTACGAGCAGTACTTC.

This rearrangement joins TRBV6-4 to TRBJ2-1; D gene uncertain. Trimming cost V 0 bases and J 7 bases, with 7 bases left between them. The CDR3 is 13 amino acids. Germline CDR1 MRHNA, CDR2 SNTAGT. The CDR3 here is CASSDSPENEQFF. CDR3 nucleotides: TGTGCCAGCAGTGACTCCCCCGAGAATGAGCAGTTCTTC.

The chain couples TRBV19 to TRBJ1-5, with TRBD1 as a possible D gene (5 bases). The CDR3 sequence is 13 residues long. Per germline, CDR1 LNHDA and CDR2 SQIVND (reference sequence). V gave up 5 bases and J gave up 4 bases, with 9 bases separating them. CDR3 nucleotide sequence: TGTGCCAGTAGTGGACGGACAAATCAGCCCCAGCATTTT. This translates into CASSGRTNQPQHF. Full variable domain (outside the CDR3, taken from reference TRBV19 and TRBJ1-5): DGGITQSPKYLFRKEGQNVTLSCEQNLNHDAMYWYRQDPGQGLRLIYYSQIVNDFQKGDIAEGYSVSREKKESFPLTVTSAQKNPTAFYLCASSGRTNQPQHFGDGTRLSIL.

On this clone itself: An end of the junction does not agree with germline; a read error may underlie this. The rearrangement uses TRBV4-3 and TRBJ1-2; D not resolved. The CDR3 is made up of 12 amino acids. Per the germline V gene, CDR1 is LGHNA and CDR2 is YSLEER. CDR3 nucleotide sequence: TGCGCCAGCAGCGAAGAGGGATATGGCTACACCTTC. This encodes CASSEEGYGYTF.

This clone occurred once. The chain is built from TRBV29-1 and TRBJ2-1; 9 bases fit TRBD2. Unmatched junction bases numbered 3, after V lost 7 bases and J lost 2 bases. The CDR3 is 13 residues long. Germline assignment: CDR1 SQVTM and CDR2 ANQGSEA. The CDR3 DNA reads TGCAGCGATAGCGGGGGAACCTACAATGAGCAGTTCTTC. It translates to CSDSGGTYNEQFF.

The rearrangement uses TRBV27 and TRBJ2-7; 8 bases agree with TRBD1. Germline loops: CDR1 MNHEY, CDR2 SMNVEV (reference sequence). Trimming cost V 3 bases and J 3 bases; bases outside gene matches: 4. The CDR3 has 14 residues. The CDR3 region has the DNA TGTGCCAGCAGTTTTGGGACAGGTAGCTACGAGCAGTACTTC. Residues: CASSFGTGSYEQYF.

The rearrangement uses TRBV4-1 and TRBJ2-3, with 15 bases lining up with TRBD2. CDR1 and CDR2 from the germline V gene are MGHRA and YSYEKL. The CDR3 contains 17 residues. Trimming cost V 3 bases and J 4 bases; bases outside gene matches: 5. This CDR3 is CASSQARTSGGADTQYF. The CDR3 DNA reads TGCGCCAGCAGCCAGGCTCGGACTAGCGGGGGGGCAGATACGCAGTATTTT.

The chain joins TRBV5-1 to TRBJ2-7, with TRBD2 matching 7 bases. The trim removed 1 base at V and 4 bases at J, leaving 8 bases unmatched. Germline loops: CDR1 SGHRS, CDR2 YFSETQ. This CDR3 is 15 amino acids long. The CDR3 region has the DNA TGCGCCAGCAGCTTGTCCGGGGGAGGGCTATACGAGCAGTACTTC. Its translation is CASSLSGGGLYEQYF.

This clone was picked up a small number of times. The V call is TRBV6-1, the J call TRBJ2-3; 10 bases are shared with TRBD1. This CDR3 is 16 amino acids long. Trimming took 3 bases from V and 4 from J; bases not matched to a gene: 7. Per the germline V gene, CDR1 is MNHNS and CDR2 is SASEGT. CDR3 sequence (DNA): TGTGCCAGCAGTGACAACCCTGGGACAGGGGCAGATACGCAGTATTTT. Encoded protein: CASSDNPGTGADTQYF.

V gene TRBV12-2 combines with J gene TRBJ1-1; the table gives TRBD1 as D, unverified against the DNA. TRBV12-2 is a listed pseudogene. The CDR3 is 14 residues long. The CDR3, as DNA: TGTGCAAGTCGCTTAGCGGTTGGCTGTACTGAAGCTTTCTTT. Protein: CASRLAVGCTEAFF.